The present entry profiles one TCR beta chain with its context. V lost 5 bases to trimming and J lost 6 bases; unmatched junction nucleotides: 7. The CDR3 consists of 14 residues. Germline V gene data show CDR1 as SNHLY and CDR2 as FYNNEI. Repertoires were generated with immunoSEQ multiplex PCR, while TCRdb's copy carries only in-frame clones and drops some. The sample contains approximately 500,000 clones, about 89% of which appear only once. These data belong to a study of blood T cell repertoires in COVID-19. Seattle researchers signed up patients amid active infection and tracked them longitudinally.

The rearrangement links TRBV2 to TRBJ2-1; TRBD1 matches 7 bases. The TCR was taken from a woman aged 45-65 years with COVID-19, enrolled during active disease. Sequencing input: peripheral blood. CDR3 protein: CASSSDRDINEQFF. CDR3 coding DNA: TGTGCCAGCAGTTCCGACAGGGACATCAATGAGCAGTTCTTC.